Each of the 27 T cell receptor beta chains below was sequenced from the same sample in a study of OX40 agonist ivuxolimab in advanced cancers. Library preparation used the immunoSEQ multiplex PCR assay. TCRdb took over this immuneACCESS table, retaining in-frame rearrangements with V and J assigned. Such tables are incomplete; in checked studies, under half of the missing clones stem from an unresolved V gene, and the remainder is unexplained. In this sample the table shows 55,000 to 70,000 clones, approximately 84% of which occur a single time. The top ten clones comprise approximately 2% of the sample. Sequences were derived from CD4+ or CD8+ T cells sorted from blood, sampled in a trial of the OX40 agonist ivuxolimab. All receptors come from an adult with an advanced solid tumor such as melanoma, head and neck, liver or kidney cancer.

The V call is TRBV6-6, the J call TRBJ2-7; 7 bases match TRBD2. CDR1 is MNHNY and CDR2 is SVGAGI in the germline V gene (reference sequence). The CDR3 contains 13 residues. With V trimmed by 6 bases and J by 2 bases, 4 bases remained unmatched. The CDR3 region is CASRLAQAYEQYF. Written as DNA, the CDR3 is TGTGCCAGCAGACTAGCGCAGGCCTACGAGCAGTACTTC.

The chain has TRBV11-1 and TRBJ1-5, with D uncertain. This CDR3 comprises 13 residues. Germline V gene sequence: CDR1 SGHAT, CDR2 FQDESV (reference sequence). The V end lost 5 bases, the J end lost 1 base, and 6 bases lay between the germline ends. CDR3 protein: CASSQQSNQPQHF. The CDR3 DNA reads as TGTGCCAGCAGCCAACAAAGCAATCAGCCCCAGCATTTT.

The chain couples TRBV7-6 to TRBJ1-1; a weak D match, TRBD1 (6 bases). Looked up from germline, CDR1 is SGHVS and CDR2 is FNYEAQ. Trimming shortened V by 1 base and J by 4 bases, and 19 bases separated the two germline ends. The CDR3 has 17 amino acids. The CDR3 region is CASSLVARGQGGTEAFF. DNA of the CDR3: TGTGCCAGCAGCTTAGTTGCACGGGGGCAAGGGGGCACTGAAGCTTTCTTT.

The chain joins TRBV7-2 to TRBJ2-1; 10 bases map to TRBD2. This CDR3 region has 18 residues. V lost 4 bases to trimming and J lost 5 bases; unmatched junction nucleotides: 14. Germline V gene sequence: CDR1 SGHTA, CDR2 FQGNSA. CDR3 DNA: TGTGCCAGCAGCTCCCCTACCCAGACTAGCGGGCGCGACAATGAGCAGTTCTTC. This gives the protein CASSSPTQTSGRDNEQFF.

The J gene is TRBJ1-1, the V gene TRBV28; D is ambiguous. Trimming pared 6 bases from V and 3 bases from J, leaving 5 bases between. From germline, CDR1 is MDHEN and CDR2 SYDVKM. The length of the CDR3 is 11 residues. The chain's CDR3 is CASRTYTEAFF. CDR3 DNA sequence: TGTGCCAGCAGAACTTACACTGAAGCTTTCTTT.

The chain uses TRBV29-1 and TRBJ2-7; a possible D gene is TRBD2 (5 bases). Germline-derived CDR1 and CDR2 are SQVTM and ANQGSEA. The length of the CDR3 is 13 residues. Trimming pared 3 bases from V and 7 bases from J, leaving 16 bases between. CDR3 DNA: TGCAGCGTTGACGTAGGCCACTCGGGGGAGCAGTACTTC. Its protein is CSVDVGHSGEQYF.

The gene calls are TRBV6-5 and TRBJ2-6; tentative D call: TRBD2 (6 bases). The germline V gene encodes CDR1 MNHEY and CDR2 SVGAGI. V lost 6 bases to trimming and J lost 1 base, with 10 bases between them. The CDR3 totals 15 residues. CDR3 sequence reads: CASSRGTSGANVLTF. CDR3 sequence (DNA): TGTGCCAGCAGCCGTGGGACTTCTGGGGCCAACGTCCTGACTTTC.

In nucleotides, the CDR3 is TGTGCCATCAGTGAGTCCGGTCTCCAAGAGACCCAGTACTTC. Its protein product is CAISESGLQETQYF. This chain links TRBV10-3 with TRBJ2-5; no clear D. The CDR3 is 14 amino acids. Germline-derived CDR1 and CDR2 are ENHRY and SYGVKD. Trimming pared 0 bases from V and 1 base from J, leaving 6 bases between.

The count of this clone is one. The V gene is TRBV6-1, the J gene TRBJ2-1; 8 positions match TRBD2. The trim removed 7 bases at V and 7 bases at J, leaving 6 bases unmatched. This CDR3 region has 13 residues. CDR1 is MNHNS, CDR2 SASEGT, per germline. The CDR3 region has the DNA TGTGCCAGCATTCCAGGGACTAGGAATGAGCAGTTCTTC. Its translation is CASIPGTRNEQFF.

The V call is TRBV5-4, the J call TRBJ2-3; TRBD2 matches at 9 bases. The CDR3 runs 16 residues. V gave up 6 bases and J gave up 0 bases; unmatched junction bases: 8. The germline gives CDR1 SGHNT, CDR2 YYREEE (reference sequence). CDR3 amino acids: CASTRSSGISTDTQYF. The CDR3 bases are TGTGCCAGCACCCGATCTAGCGGGATTAGCACAGATACGCAGTATTTT. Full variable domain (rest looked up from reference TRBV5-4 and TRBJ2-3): ETGVTQSPTHLIKTRGQQVTLRCSSQSGHNTVSWYQQALGQGPQFIFQYYREEENGRGNFPPRFSGLQFPNYSSELNVNALELDDSALYLCASTRSSGISTDTQYFGPGTRLTVL.

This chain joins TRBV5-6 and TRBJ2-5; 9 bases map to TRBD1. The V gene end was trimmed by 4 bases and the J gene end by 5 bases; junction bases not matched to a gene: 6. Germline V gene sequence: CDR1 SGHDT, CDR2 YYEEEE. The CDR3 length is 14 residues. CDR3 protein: CASSTATGGETQYF. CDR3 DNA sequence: TGTGCCAGCAGCACCGCGACAGGGGGGGAGACCCAGTACTTC. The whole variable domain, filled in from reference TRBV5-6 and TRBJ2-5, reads DAGVTQSPTHLIKTRGQQVTLRCSPKSGHDTVSWYQQALGQGPQFIFQYYEEEERQRGNFPDRFSGHQFPNYSSELNVNALLLGDSALYLCASSTATGGETQYFGPGTRLLVL.

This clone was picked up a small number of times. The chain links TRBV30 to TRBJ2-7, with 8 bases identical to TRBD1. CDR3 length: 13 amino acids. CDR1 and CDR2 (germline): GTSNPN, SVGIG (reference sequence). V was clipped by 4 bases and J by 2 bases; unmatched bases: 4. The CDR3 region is CAWNSQGAYEQYF. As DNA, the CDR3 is TGTGCCTGGAATTCACAGGGGGCCTACGAGCAGTACTTC.

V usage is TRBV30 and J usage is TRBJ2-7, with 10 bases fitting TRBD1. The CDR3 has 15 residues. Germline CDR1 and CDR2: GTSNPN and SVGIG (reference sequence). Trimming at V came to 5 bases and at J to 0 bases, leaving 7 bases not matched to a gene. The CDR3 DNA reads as TGTGCCTGGGTGATCCGGGACAGGGGCTCCTACGAGCAGTACTTC. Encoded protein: CAWVIRDRGSYEQYF.

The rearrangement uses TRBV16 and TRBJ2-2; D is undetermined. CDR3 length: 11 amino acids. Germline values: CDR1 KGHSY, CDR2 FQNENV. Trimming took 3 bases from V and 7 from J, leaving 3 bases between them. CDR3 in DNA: TGTGCCAGCAGCCAGGTCGGGGAGCTGTTTTTT. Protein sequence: CASSQVGELFF. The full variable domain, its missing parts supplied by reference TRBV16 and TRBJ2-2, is GEEVAQTPKHLVRGEGQKAKLYCAPIKGHSYVFWYQQVLKNEFKFLISFQNENVFDETGMPKERFSAKCLPNSPCSLEIQATKLEDSAVYFCASSQVGELFFGEGSRLTVL.

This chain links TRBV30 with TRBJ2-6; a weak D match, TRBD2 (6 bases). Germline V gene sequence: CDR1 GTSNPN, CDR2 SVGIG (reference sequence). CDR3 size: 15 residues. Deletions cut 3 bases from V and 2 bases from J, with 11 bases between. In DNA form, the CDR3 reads TGTGCCTGGAGCCTTGGGGGGACTGGGGCCAACGTCCTGACTTTC. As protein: CAWSLGGTGANVLTF.

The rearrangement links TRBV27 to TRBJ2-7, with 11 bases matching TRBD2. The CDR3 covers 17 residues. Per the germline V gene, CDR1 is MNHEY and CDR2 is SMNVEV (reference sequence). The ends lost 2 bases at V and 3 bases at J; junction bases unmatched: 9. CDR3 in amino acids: CASSLTSGSNWYYEQYF. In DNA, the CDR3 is TGTGCCAGCAGTTTAACTAGCGGGAGTAATTGGTACTACGAGCAGTACTTC.

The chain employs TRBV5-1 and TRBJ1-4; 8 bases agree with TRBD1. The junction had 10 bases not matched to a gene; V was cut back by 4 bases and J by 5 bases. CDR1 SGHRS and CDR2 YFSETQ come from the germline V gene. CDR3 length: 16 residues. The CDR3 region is CASSLDRGSGNEKLFF. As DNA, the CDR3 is TGCGCCAGCAGCCTCGACAGGGGTTCGGGGAATGAAAAACTGTTTTTT.

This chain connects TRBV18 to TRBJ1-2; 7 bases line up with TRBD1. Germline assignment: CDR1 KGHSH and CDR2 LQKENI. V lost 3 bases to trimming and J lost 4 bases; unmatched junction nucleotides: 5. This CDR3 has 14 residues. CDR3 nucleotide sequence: TGTGCCAGCTCACCCTCGGGACAGATCTATGGCTACACCTTC. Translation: CASSPSGQIYGYTF.

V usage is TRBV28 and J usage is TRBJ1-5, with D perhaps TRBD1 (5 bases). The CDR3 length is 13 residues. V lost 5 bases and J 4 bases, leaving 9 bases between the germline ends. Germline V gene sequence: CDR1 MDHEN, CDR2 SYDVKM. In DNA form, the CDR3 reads TGTGCCAGCAGTAGGGACGGGAATCAGCCCCAGCATTTT. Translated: CASSRDGNQPQHF.

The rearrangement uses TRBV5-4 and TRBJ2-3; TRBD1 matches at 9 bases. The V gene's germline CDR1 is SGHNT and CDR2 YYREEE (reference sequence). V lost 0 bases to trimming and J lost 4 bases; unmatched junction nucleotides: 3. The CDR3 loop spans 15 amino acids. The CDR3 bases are TGTGCCAGCAGCTTGGGTGGGACAGGGTCAGATACGCAGTATTTT. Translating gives CASSLGGTGSDTQYF. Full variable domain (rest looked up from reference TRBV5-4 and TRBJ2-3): ETGVTQSPTHLIKTRGQQVTLRCSSQSGHNTVSWYQQALGQGPQFIFQYYREEENGRGNFPPRFSGLQFPNYSSELNVNALELDDSALYLCASSLGGTGSDTQYFGPGTRLTVL.

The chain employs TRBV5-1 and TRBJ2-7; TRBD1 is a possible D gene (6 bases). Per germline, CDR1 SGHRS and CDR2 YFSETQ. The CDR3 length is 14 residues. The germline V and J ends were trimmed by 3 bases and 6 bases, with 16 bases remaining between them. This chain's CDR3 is CASSSRAGVSEQYF. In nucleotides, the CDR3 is TGCGCCAGCAGCTCCCGGGCAGGGGTCTCCGAGCAGTACTTC.

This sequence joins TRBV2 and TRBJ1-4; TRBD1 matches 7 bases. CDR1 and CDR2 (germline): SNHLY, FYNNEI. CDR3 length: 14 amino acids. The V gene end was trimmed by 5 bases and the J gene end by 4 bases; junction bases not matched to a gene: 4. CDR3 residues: CASSSDRYNEKLFF. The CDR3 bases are TGTGCCAGCAGTTCGGACAGGTATAATGAAAAACTGTTTTTT.

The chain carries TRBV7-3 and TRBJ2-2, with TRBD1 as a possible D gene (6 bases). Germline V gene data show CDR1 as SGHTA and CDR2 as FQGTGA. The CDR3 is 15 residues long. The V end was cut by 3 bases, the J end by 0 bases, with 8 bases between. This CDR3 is CASSLDSSNTGELFF. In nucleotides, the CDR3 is TGTGCCAGCAGCTTGGACAGCTCGAACACCGGGGAGCTGTTTTTT. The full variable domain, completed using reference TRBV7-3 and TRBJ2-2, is GAGVSQTPSNKVTEKGKYVELRCDPISGHTALYWYRQSLGQGPEFLIYFQGTGAADDSGLPNDRFFAVRPEGSVSTLKIQRTERGDSAVYLCASSLDSSNTGELFFGEGSRLTVL.

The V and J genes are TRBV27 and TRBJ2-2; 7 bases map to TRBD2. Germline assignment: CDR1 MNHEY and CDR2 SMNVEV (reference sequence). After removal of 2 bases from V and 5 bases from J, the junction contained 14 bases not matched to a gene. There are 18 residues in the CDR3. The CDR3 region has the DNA TGTGCCAGCAGTTTAAGGGTTCCCAGACTAGCCCCGACCGGGGAGCTGTTTTTT. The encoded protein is CASSLRVPRLAPTGELFF.

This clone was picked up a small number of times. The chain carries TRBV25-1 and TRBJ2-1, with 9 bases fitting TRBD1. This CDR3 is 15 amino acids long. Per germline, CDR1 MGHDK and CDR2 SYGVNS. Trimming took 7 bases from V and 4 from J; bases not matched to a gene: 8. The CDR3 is CASTPGTGIYNEQFF. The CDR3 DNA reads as TGTGCCAGCACCCCCGGGACAGGGATATACAATGAGCAGTTCTTC.

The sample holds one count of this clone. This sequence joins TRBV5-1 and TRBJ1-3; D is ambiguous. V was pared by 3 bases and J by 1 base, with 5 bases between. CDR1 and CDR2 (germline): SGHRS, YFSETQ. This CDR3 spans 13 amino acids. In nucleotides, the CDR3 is TGCGCCAGCAGCTGGGAATCTGGAAACACCATATATTTT. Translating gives CASSWESGNTIYF.

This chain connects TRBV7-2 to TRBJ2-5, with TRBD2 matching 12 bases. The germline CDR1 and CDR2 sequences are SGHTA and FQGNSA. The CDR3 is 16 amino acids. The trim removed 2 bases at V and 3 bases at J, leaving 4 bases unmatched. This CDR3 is CASSLLSSGGEETQYF. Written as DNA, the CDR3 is TGTGCCAGCAGCTTATTGTCTAGCGGGGGGGAAGAGACCCAGTACTTC.